This T cell receptor (beta chain) is from a study of CD8 T cells in ankylosing spondylitis (dated by TCRdb to the late 2010s). In terms of the full investigation: To find TCR variants linked to disease, the study profiled T cell receptor beta repertoires in ankylosing spondylitis patients and healthy donors. In total, the full study cohort was made up of roughly 110 healthy donors and approximately 24 ankylosing spondylitis patients. Peripheral blood was sampled, and synovial fluid was also collected from ankylosing spondylitis patients. Here is what the overall study found, with its caveats: The disease-linked clones had a CD8+ phenotype and were found at relatively low frequencies in peripheral blood. According to the report, matched synovial fluid samples from ankylosing spondylitis patients were significantly enriched for the disease-linked clones. Some of the motif variants had been reported before in the synovial fluid and blood of reactive arthritis patients, a finding that suggests common disease-initiation mechanisms. A TCR beta motif made up of roughly eight highly homologous amino acid variants appeared to be characteristic of blood from ankylosing spondylitis patients.

The sequencing machine was an Illumina HiSeq 2500. TCR beta libraries were prepared by quantitative 5'-RACE with molecular barcodes. The original methods were these. A new computational method, built on a probabilistic model of VDJ rearrangement, was used to identify disease-linked TCR variants. TCRdb cleaned the public reads at Q25 with fastp, built clones with MiXCR and kept in-frame beta chains. Entries that share a CDR3 protein sequence are merged under the most common genes and DNA. The authors' filters were not applied to this entry. In this sample the table shows some 140,000 distinct CDR3 sequences, roughly 8% of which occur a single time. The ten biggest clones cover 6% to 8% of the sample. Synovial fluid samples and blood samples obtained from the same ankylosing spondylitis patients were matched. There are many counts of this clonotype. Its target antigen remains unknown. Within one base of it there is no much larger clone, and no base qualities were kept.

The germline V gene supplies CDR1 MNHNS and CDR2 SASEGT. There are 13 amino acids in the CDR3, from cysteine to phenylalanine inclusive. Here the CDR3 DNA is all that survives: 39 bases in frame from base 1. Between the V and J ends, shortened by 6 bases and 8 bases respectively, the junction contains 16 bases. The sequenced material came from synovial fluid, either unsorted or a sorted T cell fraction (not recorded which). The chain is encoded by TRBV6-1 joined to TRBJ1-2; the D region possibly corresponds to TRBD1 (5 bases align). This TCR was recovered from a male donor with ankylosing spondylitis. The nucleotide sequence reads as follows: TGTGCCAGCAGACCCATAGGCCGGGGCGGCTACACCTTC. It translates as CASRPIGRGGYTF.